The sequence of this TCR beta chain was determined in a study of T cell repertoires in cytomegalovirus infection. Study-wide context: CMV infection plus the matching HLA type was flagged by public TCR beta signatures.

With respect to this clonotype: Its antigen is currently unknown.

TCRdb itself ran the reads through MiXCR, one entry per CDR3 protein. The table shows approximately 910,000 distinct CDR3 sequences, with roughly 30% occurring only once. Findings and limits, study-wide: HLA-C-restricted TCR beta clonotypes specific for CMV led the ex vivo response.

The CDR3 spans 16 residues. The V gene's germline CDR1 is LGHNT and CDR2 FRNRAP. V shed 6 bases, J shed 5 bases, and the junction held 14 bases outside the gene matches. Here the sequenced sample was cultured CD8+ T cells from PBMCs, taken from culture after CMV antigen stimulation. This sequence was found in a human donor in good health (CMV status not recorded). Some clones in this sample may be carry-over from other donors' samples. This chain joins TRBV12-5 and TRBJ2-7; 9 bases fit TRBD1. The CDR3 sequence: CASGILPDRGENEQYF. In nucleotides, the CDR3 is TGTGCTAGTGGAATCTTACCCGACAGGGGGGAGAACGAGCAGTACTTC.